This TCR beta chain was documented in a study of blood T cell repertoires in COVID-19. Clones were sequenced by immunoSEQ multiplex PCR, and TCRdb holds only the in-frame ones, with some missing. The sample records under 450,000 clones, 70% to 90% being singletons. Enrolment of Seattle patients took place during active infection, and they were followed longitudinally. Germline V lookup: CDR1 MNHEY, CDR2 SMNVEV (reference sequence). Trimming stripped 7 bases from V and 9 bases from J, with 25 bases between. The CDR3 length is 16 residues. The J gene is TRBJ2-1, the V gene TRBV27, with a possible D match to TRBD2 (6 bases). Sequencing was performed on peripheral blood. The TCR comes from a woman in her forties or fifties with COVID-19, enrolled during active disease. CDR3 amino acids: CASMRGGPESGTEQFF. DNA for the CDR3: TGTGCCAGCATGCGGGGTGGCCCCGAAAGCGGCACTGAGCAGTTCTTC.